Listed below are T cell receptor beta chains from one sample, sequenced in a study of PD-1 blockade in classical Hodgkin lymphoma. The repertoire was sequenced with immunoSEQ multiplex PCR; TCRdb's copy has only in-frame clones and lacks some. The table includes 70,000 or so clones, over 90% detected once. Input material: peripheral blood mononuclear cells (PBMCs). Receptors were obtained from a human donor with classical Hodgkin lymphoma. Both conserved end residues are part of each CDR3. Each record gives: J gene, clone size, V gene, D gene, CDR3 DNA, CDR3 protein. D genes are given only for firm matches. A row's size may be missing; if present it is once, few, many or a size class.

j_gene: TRBJ1-3
abundance: .
v_gene: TRBV5-1
d_gene: .
CDR3nt: TGCGCCAGCATGGGGGAGGGGTACAGGGACTCTGGAAACACCATATATTTT
CDR3aa: CASMGEGYRDSGNTIYF

j_gene: TRBJ2-3
abundance: .
v_gene: TRBV9
d_gene: .
CDR3nt: TGTGCCAGCAGCGGGACCCCAGGCACAGATACGCAGTATTTT
CDR3aa: CASSGTPGTDTQYF

j_gene: TRBJ2-7
abundance: .
v_gene: TRBV4-1
d_gene: .
CDR3nt: TGCGCCAGCAGCCAGAGGGAAAGGGCGTCCTACGAGCAGTACTTC
CDR3aa: CASSQRERASYEQYF

j_gene: TRBJ2-3
abundance: .
v_gene: TRBV19
d_gene: .
CDR3nt: TGTGCCAGTAACCCTATGGCAGGGGGGACAGATACGCAGTATTTT
CDR3aa: CASNPMAGGTDTQYF

j_gene: TRBJ2-2
abundance: .
v_gene: TRBV2
d_gene: .
CDR3nt: TGTGCCAGCAGCGGGGCTCTGGTGGGGCTCCAATGGAACACCGGGGAGCTGTTTTTT
CDR3aa: CASSGALVGLQWNTGELFF

j_gene: TRBJ2-7
abundance: .
v_gene: TRBV5-5
d_gene: TRBD2
CDR3nt: TGTGCCAGCAGCTGGGCGGGAGGCTACGAGCAGTACTTC
CDR3aa: CASSWAGGYEQYF

j_gene: TRBJ2-1
abundance: .
v_gene: TRBV10-2
d_gene: .
CDR3nt: TGCGCCAGCAGTGAAAGCCGGGTAGGGGTATACAATGAGCAGTTCTTC
CDR3aa: CASSESRVGVYNEQFF

j_gene: TRBJ1-1
abundance: .
v_gene: TRBV5-4
d_gene: .
CDR3nt: TGTGCCAGCAGCTCAACCTTGACGGGGTGGAGGACTGAAGCTTTCTTT
CDR3aa: CASSSTLTGWRTEAFF

j_gene: TRBJ1-1
abundance: .
v_gene: TRBV19
d_gene: .
CDR3nt: TGTGCCAGCATTCACGAGGGTAGGTCTGAAGCTTTCTTT
CDR3aa: CASIHEGRSEAFF

j_gene: TRBJ2-1
abundance: .
v_gene: TRBV9
d_gene: TRBD2
CDR3nt: TGTGCCAGCAGCCCCCGGGGGGGCGGCACCAATGAGCAGTTCTTC
CDR3aa: CASSPRGGGTNEQFF

j_gene: TRBJ2-7
abundance: .
v_gene: TRBV28
d_gene: .
CDR3nt: TGTGCCAGCAGCCCATCGGGAAGGCCCGGGACGGGATACGCCGAGCAGTACTTC
CDR3aa: CASSPSGRPGTGYAEQYF

j_gene: TRBJ2-1
abundance: .
v_gene: TRBV5-1
d_gene: TRBD1
CDR3nt: TGCGCCAGCAACCTGGACGGACAGGGGGCAGAGAATGAGCAGTTCTTC
CDR3aa: CASNLDGQGAENEQFF

j_gene: TRBJ2-7
abundance: .
v_gene: TRBV10-3
d_gene: TRBD2
CDR3nt: TGTGCCATCAGTGAAAGCCTCCTGACTAGCGGGAACGAGGGGTCCCCTTACGAGCAGTACTTC
CDR3aa: CAISESLLTSGNEGSPYEQYF

j_gene: TRBJ2-7
abundance: .
v_gene: TRBV11-2
d_gene: .
CDR3nt: TGTGCCAGCAGCTTAGGTGTGCAGGGGTTGATTTCCCACGAGCAGTACTTC
CDR3aa: CASSLGVQGLISHEQYF

j_gene: TRBJ1-1
abundance: .
v_gene: TRBV4-1
d_gene: .
CDR3nt: TGCGCCAGCAGCCAGGCGGGTAGGGACACTGAAGCTTTCTTT
CDR3aa: CASSQAGRDTEAFF

j_gene: TRBJ1-2
abundance: .
v_gene: TRBV5-5
d_gene: .
CDR3nt: TGTGCCAGCAGCTTCGGAGGACATGGCTACACCTTC
CDR3aa: CASSFGGHGYTF

j_gene: TRBJ1-1
abundance: .
v_gene: TRBV30
d_gene: TRBD1
CDR3nt: TGTGCCTGGAGTTATGACAGGGCGGACACTGAAGCTTTCTTT
CDR3aa: CAWSYDRADTEAFF

j_gene: TRBJ1-1
abundance: .
v_gene: TRBV19
d_gene: .
CDR3nt: TGTGCCAGTAAGGGCGGGGAAGCTTTCTTT
CDR3aa: CASKGGEAFF

j_gene: TRBJ1-1
abundance: .
v_gene: TRBV15
d_gene: .
CDR3nt: TGTGCCACCAGCAAAGCAGCGGACCCGAGTGAAGCTTTCTTT
CDR3aa: CATSKAADPSEAFF

j_gene: TRBJ2-1
abundance: .
v_gene: TRBV15
d_gene: .
CDR3nt: TGTGCCACCAGCAGAGAATCCCCCTCGGGTGAGCAGTTCTTC
CDR3aa: CATSRESPSGEQFF

j_gene: TRBJ2-5
abundance: .
v_gene: TRBV9
d_gene: .
CDR3nt: TGTGCCAGCAGCGTAGGGGGGGCGGAGACCCAGTACTTC
CDR3aa: CASSVGGAETQYF

j_gene: TRBJ1-3
abundance: .
v_gene: TRBV18
d_gene: TRBD1
CDR3nt: TGTGCCAGCTCACAGGGGGCGTCTGGAAACACCATATATTTT
CDR3aa: CASSQGASGNTIYF

j_gene: TRBJ2-1
abundance: .
v_gene: TRBV6-5
d_gene: TRBD2
CDR3nt: TGTGCCAGCATCCCCGGGGGGGCGTCCTACAATGAGCAGTTCTTC
CDR3aa: CASIPGGASYNEQFF

j_gene: TRBJ1-1
abundance: once
v_gene: TRBV28
d_gene: .
CDR3nt: TGTGCCAGCAGTTTATACAGGGAAGACACTGAAGCTTTCTTT
CDR3aa: CASSLYREDTEAFF

j_gene: TRBJ2-2
abundance: .
v_gene: TRBV25-1
d_gene: TRBD2
CDR3nt: TGTGCCAGCAGTGAATCGAGACTAGCGGGGGCCGTTGGCGGGGAGCTGTTTTTT
CDR3aa: CASSESRLAGAVGGELFF

j_gene: TRBJ1-1
abundance: .
v_gene: TRBV19
d_gene: .
CDR3nt: TGTGCCAGTAGTATAGGCGGGGGGACTGAAGCTTTCTTT
CDR3aa: CASSIGGGTEAFF

j_gene: TRBJ2-2
abundance: .
v_gene: TRBV10-3
d_gene: .
CDR3nt: TGTGCCATCAGTCCTCAGGGTACCGGGGAGCTGTTTTTT
CDR3aa: CAISPQGTGELFF

j_gene: TRBJ2-3
abundance: .
v_gene: TRBV6-6
d_gene: .
CDR3nt: TGTGCCAGCAGTTACGGGGGAGAAGATACGCAGTATTTT
CDR3aa: CASSYGGEDTQYF

j_gene: TRBJ2-5
abundance: .
v_gene: TRBV2
d_gene: .
CDR3nt: TGTGCCAGCAGCCACTCCCTAAGTAGAGAGACCCAGTACTTC
CDR3aa: CASSHSLSRETQYF

j_gene: TRBJ2-5
abundance: .
v_gene: TRBV7-9
d_gene: .
CDR3nt: TGTGCCAGCAGCCACCGACAGGAGACCCAGTACTTC
CDR3aa: CASSHRQETQYF

j_gene: TRBJ2-7
abundance: .
v_gene: TRBV2
d_gene: TRBD2
CDR3nt: TGTGCCAGCAGTGGATTAGCGGGGGGGCCCGTCGAGCAGTACTTC
CDR3aa: CASSGLAGGPVEQYF

j_gene: TRBJ1-5
abundance: .
v_gene: TRBV5-1
d_gene: .
CDR3nt: TGCGCCAGCAGCTTGGAGCCCTGGACGCAAAATCAGCCCCAGCATTTT
CDR3aa: CASSLEPWTQNQPQHF

j_gene: TRBJ2-5
abundance: .
v_gene: TRBV7-3
d_gene: .
CDR3nt: TGTGCCAGCAGCTTGTTCCCGGAGGGGGAGACCCAGTACTTC
CDR3aa: CASSLFPEGETQYF

j_gene: TRBJ2-7
abundance: .
v_gene: TRBV7-6
d_gene: .
CDR3nt: TGTGCCAGCAGCTTAGCGCACGCCGGGTACTACGAGCAGTACTTC
CDR3aa: CASSLAHAGYYEQYF

j_gene: TRBJ2-5
abundance: .
v_gene: TRBV4-1
d_gene: .
CDR3nt: TGCGCCAGCAGCCAAGAAGGGGGCCGGGGAGGAGAGACCCAGTACTTC
CDR3aa: CASSQEGGRGGETQYF

j_gene: TRBJ1-2
abundance: .
v_gene: TRBV5-1
d_gene: TRBD1
CDR3nt: TGCGCCAGCAGCTCGTGGACAGGGGCCTATGGCTACACCTTC
CDR3aa: CASSSWTGAYGYTF

j_gene: TRBJ1-3
abundance: once
v_gene: TRBV7-2
d_gene: .
CDR3nt: TGTGCCAGCAGCCTCGGACCCTTGATCTCTGGAAACACCATATATTTT
CDR3aa: CASSLGPLISGNTIYF

j_gene: TRBJ1-4
abundance: .
v_gene: TRBV5-1
d_gene: .
CDR3nt: TGCGCCAGCAGTCGAGGGAACTCTAATGAAAAACTGTTTTTT
CDR3aa: CASSRGNSNEKLFF

j_gene: TRBJ1-2
abundance: .
v_gene: TRBV4-2
d_gene: TRBD1
CDR3nt: TGTGCCAGCAGCCAAGAAGCGGGGACAGGGGATGGCTACACCTTC
CDR3aa: CASSQEAGTGDGYTF

j_gene: TRBJ1-1
abundance: .
v_gene: TRBV7-8
d_gene: .
CDR3nt: TGTGCCAGCACCAAAGTGGCCGGGAACACTGAAGCTTTCTTT
CDR3aa: CASTKVAGNTEAFF

j_gene: TRBJ2-1
abundance: .
v_gene: TRBV9
d_gene: .
CDR3nt: TGTGCCAGTGCGATAGGGGGTTTTGAAAATGAGCAGTTCTTC
CDR3aa: CASAIGGFENEQFF

j_gene: TRBJ1-1
abundance: few
v_gene: TRBV6-4
d_gene: TRBD1
CDR3nt: TGTGCCAGCGGGAGACAGGGGGCAGGGACTGAAGCTTTCTTT
CDR3aa: CASGRQGAGTEAFF

j_gene: TRBJ1-3
abundance: .
v_gene: TRBV4-3
d_gene: .
CDR3nt: TGCGCCAGCAGCCAGGATTTGACAGGCCCCTCTGGAAACACCATATATTTT
CDR3aa: CASSQDLTGPSGNTIYF

j_gene: TRBJ1-3
abundance: .
v_gene: TRBV5-1
d_gene: TRBD1
CDR3nt: TGCGCCAGCAGGTCTGGGACAGGCTCTGGAAACACCATATATTTT
CDR3aa: CASRSGTGSGNTIYF

j_gene: TRBJ1-1
abundance: .
v_gene: TRBV6-1
d_gene: .
CDR3nt: TGTGCCAGCACCCGAGACAGCGGGAACACTGAAGCTTTCTTT
CDR3aa: CASTRDSGNTEAFF

j_gene: TRBJ1-1
abundance: .
v_gene: TRBV5-1
d_gene: .
CDR3nt: TGCGCCAGCAGCGCACGGGGCGCGAACACTGAAGCTTTCTTT
CDR3aa: CASSARGANTEAFF

j_gene: TRBJ1-1
abundance: .
v_gene: TRBV6-5
d_gene: .
CDR3nt: TGTGCCAGCAAAAGAGGACAAGCGAACACTGAAGCTTTCTTT
CDR3aa: CASKRGQANTEAFF

j_gene: TRBJ1-4
abundance: .
v_gene: TRBV5-1
d_gene: .
CDR3nt: TGCGCCAGCAGCGAATCGGGGGGGACTAATGAAAAACTGTTTTTT
CDR3aa: CASSESGGTNEKLFF

j_gene: TRBJ2-3
abundance: .
v_gene: TRBV5-1
d_gene: TRBD2
CDR3nt: TGCGCCAGCAGCCCCGGGGGGGTCACAGATACGCAGTATTTT
CDR3aa: CASSPGGVTDTQYF